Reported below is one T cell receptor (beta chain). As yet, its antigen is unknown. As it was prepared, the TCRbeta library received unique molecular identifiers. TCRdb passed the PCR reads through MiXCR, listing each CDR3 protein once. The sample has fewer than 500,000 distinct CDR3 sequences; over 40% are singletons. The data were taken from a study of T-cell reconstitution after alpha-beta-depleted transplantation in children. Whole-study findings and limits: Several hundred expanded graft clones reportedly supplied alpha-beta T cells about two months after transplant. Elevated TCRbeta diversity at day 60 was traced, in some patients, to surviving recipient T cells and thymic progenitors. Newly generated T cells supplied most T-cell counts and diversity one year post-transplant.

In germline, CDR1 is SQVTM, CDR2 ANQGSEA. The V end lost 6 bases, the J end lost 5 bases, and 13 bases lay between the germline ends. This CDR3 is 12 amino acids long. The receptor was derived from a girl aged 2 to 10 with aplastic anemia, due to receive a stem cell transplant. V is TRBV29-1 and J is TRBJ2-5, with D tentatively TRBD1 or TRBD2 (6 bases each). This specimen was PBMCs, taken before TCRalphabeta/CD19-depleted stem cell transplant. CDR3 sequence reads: CSVRRGQETQYF. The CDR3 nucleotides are TGCAGCGTGCGCCGGGGGCAGGAGACCCAGTACTTC.